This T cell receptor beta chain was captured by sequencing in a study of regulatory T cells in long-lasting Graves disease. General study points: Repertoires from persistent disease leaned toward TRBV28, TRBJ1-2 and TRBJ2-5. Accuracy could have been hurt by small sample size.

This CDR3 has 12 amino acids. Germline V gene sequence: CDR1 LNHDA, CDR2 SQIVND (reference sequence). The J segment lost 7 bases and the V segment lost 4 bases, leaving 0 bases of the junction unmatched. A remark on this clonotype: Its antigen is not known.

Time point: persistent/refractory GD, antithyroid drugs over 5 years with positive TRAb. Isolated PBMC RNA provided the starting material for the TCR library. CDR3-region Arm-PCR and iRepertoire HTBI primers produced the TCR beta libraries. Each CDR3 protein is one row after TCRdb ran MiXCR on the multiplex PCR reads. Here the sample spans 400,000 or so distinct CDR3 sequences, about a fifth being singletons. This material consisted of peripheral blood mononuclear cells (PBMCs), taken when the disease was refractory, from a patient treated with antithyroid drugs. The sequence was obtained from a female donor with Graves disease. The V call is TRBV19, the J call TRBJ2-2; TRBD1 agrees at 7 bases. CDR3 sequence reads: CASSTGGGELFF. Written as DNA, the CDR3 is TGTGCCAGTAGTACAGGGGGCGGGGAGCTGTTTTTT.